One and the same sample provided the 3 T cell receptor beta chains below, sequenced in a study of CD8+ T cells in alopecia areata. Isolated RNA was reverse transcribed into cDNA used as the sequencing template. Clones were sequenced by immunoSEQ multiplex PCR, and TCRdb holds only the in-frame ones, with some missing. The repertoire holds 80,000 to 100,000 clones, with about two fifths as singletons. Sequencing input: CD4+ T cells sorted from blood. These receptors all come from a human donor with alopecia areata.

This chain joins TRBV28 and TRBJ2-2; no reliable D call. The CDR3 totals 14 residues. CDR1 MDHEN and CDR2 SYDVKM come from the germline V gene. Trimming removed 3 bases at V and 6 bases at J, with 11 bases between. The CDR3 bases are TGTGCCAGCAGTTTCCCCTCGATGGCCGGGGAGCTGTTTTTT. Residues: CASSFPSMAGELFF.

V gene TRBV29-1 combines with J gene TRBJ2-5; D not certain. The CDR3 totals 11 residues. Germline CDR1 reads SQVTM; CDR2 reads ANQGSEA. The ends were cut back, 6 bases at V and 5 bases at J, with 10 bases in the middle. The CDR3 nucleotides read TGCAGCGTGGAACAGACTGAGACCCAGTACTTC. Its translation is CSVEQTETQYF.

This chain uses TRBV7-2 with TRBJ2-6; D remains unclear. This CDR3 is built from 15 residues. Germline V gene sequence: CDR1 SGHTA, CDR2 FQGNSA. The germline V and J ends were trimmed by 5 bases and 2 bases, with 10 bases remaining between them. The CDR3 nucleotides are TGTGCCAGCAGCCCACGGCATGCTGGGGCCAACGTCCTGACTTTC. This translates into CASSPRHAGANVLTF.